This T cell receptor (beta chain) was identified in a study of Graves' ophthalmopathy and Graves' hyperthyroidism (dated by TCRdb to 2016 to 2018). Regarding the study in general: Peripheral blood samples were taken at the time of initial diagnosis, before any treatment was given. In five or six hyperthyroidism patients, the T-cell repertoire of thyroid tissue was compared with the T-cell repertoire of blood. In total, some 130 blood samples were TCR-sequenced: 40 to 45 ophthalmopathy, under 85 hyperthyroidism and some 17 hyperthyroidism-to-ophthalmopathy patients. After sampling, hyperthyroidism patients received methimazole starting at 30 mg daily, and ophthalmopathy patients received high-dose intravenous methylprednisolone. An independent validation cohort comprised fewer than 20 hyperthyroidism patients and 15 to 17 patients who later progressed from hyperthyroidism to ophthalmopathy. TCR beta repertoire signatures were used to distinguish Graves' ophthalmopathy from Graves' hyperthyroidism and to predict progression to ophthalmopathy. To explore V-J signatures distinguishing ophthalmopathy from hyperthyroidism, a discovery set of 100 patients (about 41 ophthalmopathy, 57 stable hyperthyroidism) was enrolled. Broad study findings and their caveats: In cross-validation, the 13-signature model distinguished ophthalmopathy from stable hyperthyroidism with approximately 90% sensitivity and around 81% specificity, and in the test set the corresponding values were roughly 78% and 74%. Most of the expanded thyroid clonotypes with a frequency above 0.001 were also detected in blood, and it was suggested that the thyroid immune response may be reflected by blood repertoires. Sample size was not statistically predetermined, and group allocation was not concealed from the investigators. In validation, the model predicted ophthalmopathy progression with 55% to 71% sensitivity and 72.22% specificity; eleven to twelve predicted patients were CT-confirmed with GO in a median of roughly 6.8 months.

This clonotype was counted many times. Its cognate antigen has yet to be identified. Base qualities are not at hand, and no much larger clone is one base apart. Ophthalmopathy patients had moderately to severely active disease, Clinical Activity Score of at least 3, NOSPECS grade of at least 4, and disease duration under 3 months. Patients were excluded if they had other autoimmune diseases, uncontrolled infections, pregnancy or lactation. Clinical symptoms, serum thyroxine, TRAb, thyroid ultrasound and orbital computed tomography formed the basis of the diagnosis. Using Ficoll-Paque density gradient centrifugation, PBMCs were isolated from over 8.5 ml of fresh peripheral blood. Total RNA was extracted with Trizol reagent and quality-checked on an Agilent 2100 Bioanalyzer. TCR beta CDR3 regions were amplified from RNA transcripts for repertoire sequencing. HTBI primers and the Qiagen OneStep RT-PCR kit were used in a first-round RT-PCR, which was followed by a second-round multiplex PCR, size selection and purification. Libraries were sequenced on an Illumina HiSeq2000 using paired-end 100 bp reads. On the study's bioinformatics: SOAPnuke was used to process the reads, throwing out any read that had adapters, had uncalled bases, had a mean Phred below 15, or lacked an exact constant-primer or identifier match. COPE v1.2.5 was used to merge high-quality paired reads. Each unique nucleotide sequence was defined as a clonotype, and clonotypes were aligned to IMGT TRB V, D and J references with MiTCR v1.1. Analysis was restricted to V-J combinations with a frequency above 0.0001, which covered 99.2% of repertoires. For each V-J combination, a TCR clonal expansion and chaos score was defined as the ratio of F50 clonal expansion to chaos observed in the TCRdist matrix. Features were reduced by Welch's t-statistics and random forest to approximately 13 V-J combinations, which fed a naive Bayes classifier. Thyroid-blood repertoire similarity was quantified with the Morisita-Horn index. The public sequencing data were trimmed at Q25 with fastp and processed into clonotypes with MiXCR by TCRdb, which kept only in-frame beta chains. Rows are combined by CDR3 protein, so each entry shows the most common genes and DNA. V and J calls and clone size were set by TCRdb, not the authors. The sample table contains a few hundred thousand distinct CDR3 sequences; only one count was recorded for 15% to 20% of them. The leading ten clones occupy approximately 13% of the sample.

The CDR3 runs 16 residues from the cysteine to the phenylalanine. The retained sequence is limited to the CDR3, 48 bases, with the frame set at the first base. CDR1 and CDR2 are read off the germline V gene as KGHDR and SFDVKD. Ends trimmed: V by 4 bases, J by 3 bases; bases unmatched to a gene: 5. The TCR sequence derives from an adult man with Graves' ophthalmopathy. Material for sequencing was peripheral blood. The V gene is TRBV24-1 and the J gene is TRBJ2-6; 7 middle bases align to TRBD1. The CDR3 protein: CATSDNTGVGANVLTF. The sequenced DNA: TGTGCCACCAGTGACAATACAGGGGTTGGGGCCAACGTCCTGACTTTC.